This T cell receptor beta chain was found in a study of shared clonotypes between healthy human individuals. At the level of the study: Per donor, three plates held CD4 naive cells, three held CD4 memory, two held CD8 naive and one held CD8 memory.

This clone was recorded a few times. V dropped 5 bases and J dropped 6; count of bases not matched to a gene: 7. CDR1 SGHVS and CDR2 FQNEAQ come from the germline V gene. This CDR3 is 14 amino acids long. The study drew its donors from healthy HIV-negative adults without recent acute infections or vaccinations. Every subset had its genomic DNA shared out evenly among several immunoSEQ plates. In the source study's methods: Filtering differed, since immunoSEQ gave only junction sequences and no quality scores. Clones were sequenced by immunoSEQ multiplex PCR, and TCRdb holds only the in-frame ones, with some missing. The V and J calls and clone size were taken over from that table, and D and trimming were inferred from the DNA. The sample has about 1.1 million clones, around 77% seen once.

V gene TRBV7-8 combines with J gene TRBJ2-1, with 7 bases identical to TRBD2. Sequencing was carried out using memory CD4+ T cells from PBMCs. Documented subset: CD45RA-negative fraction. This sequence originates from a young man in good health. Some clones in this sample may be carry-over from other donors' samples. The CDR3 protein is CASSLGTIFNEQFF. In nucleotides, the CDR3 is TGTGCCAGCAGCCTTGGGACTATCTTCAATGAGCAGTTCTTC.